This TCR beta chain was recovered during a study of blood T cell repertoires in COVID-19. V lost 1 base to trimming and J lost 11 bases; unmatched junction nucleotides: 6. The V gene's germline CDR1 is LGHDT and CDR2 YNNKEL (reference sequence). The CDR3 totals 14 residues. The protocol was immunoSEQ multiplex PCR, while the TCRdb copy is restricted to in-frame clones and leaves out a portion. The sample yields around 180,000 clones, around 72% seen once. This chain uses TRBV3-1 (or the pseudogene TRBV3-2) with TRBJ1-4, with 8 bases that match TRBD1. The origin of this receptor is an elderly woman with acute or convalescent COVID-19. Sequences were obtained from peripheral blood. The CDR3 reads CASSQGGTGQKLFF. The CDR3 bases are TGTGCCAGCAGCCAAGGAGGGACAGGCCAGAAACTGTTTTTT.